Following are 20 T cell receptor beta chains from one sample sequenced in a study of cytomegalovirus exposure and HLA in healthy donors. A multiplex PCR was run with 60 Vbeta primers and 13 Jbeta primers. The repertoire was sequenced with immunoSEQ multiplex PCR; TCRdb's copy has only in-frame clones and lacks some. There are about 140,000 clones in the sample; roughly 83% occur only once, and around 3.9% lies in the top ten. The specimen was PBMCs. Every receptor here comes from a middle-aged man in good health and CMV-seropositive.

This chain's CDR3 is CASREGSREGRNEQFF. CDR3 bases: TGCGCCAGCAGGGAAGGTAGTAGGGAGGGCCGCAATGAGCAGTTCTTC. The chain carries TRBV5-1 and TRBJ2-1, with 7 bases aligning to TRBD2. V gave up 5 bases and J gave up 6 bases; unmatched junction bases: 14. In germline, CDR1 is SGHRS, CDR2 YFSETQ. This CDR3 spans 16 amino acids.

This clone was observed a few times. The chain carries TRBV4-1 and TRBJ1-5; TRBD1 matches 7 bases. Germline loops: CDR1 MGHRA, CDR2 YSYEKL. V lost 3 bases and J lost 3; bases outside the gene matches: 8. The CDR3 contains 16 residues. The CDR3 DNA reads as TGCGCCAGCAGCCAGTATACAGGGGCCATCAATCAGCCCCAGCATTTT. Its translation is CASSQYTGAINQPQHF.

Worth noting for this clone: One junction end disagrees with the germline gene, perhaps due to a read error. This chain joins TRBV9 and TRBJ2-7; D possibly corresponds to TRBD1 (6 bases). The CDR3 length is 15 residues. Germline values: CDR1 SGDLS, CDR2 YYNGEE. The DNA of the CDR3 is TGTGCCGGCAGCGCCCAACAGGGCCCGCCGCACGAGCAGTACTTC. Its translation is CAGSAQQGPPHEQYF.

The V gene is TRBV6-1, the J gene TRBJ2-1, with 12 bases aligning to TRBD2. Germline V gene data show CDR1 as MNHNS and CDR2 as SASEGT. This CDR3 region has 15 residues. V shed 6 bases and J 8 bases; nucleotides not matched to a gene: 8. The DNA for the CDR3 is TGTGCCAGCAGGAAAACGACTAGCGGGAGTGATGAGCAGTTCTTC. Encoded protein: CASRKTTSGSDEQFF.

The rearrangement links TRBV2 to TRBJ2-7; D is ambiguous. CDR3 length equals 14 residues. The germline CDR1 and CDR2 sequences are SNHLY and FYNNEI. The V end lost 7 bases, the J end lost 4 bases, and 17 bases lay between the germline ends. Written as DNA, the CDR3 is TGTGCCAGCACTTCTAGTAGTTTGTCATACGAGCAGTACTTC. Translating it yields CASTSSSLSYEQYF.

This clone was picked up a small number of times. The chain recombines TRBV6-4 with TRBJ1-2, with D unresolved. Germline CDR1 MRHNA, CDR2 SNTAGT. This CDR3 is built from 13 residues. Trimming pared 0 bases from V and 4 bases from J, leaving 6 bases between. This chain's CDR3 is CASSDSAGYGYTF. Here the CDR3 DNA reads TGTGCCAGCAGTGACTCCGCAGGCTATGGCTACACCTTC.

This chain links TRBV28 with TRBJ2-6, with 10 positions matching TRBD1. The CDR3 is made up of 17 amino acids. Germline-derived CDR1 and CDR2 are MDHEN and SYDVKM. V lost 7 bases and J lost 0; bases outside the gene matches: 6. The CDR3 DNA is TGTGCCAGCAAGTCCCGGACAGGGGGCTCTGGGGCCAACGTCCTGACTTTC. It yields the protein CASKSRTGGSGANVLTF.

The genes are TRBV19 and TRBJ1-1, with a tentative D call TRBD1 (6 bases). Trimming removed 7 bases at V and 0 bases at J, with 15 bases between. The CDR3 has 15 residues. CDR1 is LNHDA, CDR2 SQIVND, per germline (reference sequence). CDR3 sequence reads: CASMETGFMNTEAFF. The CDR3 nucleotides are TGTGCCAGTATGGAGACAGGTTTCATGAACACTGAAGCTTTCTTT.

The chain joins TRBV6-6 to TRBJ2-1; unclear D gene. V was shortened by 6 bases and J by 4 bases, with 19 bases between the two germline ends. CDR1 is MNHNY and CDR2 is SVGAGI in the germline V gene (reference sequence). CDR3 length: 16 residues. CDR3 sequence (DNA): TGTGCCAGCAGCCCAGGCTCACTCAACCCTTACAATGAGCAGTTCTTC. Protein product: CASSPGSLNPYNEQFF.

This clone was observed a handful of times. The chain has TRBV6-6 and TRBJ1-2, with a weak D call TRBD1 (5 bases). Trimming stripped 7 bases from V and 7 bases from J, with 16 bases between. The CDR3 runs to 13 residues. Germline V lookup: CDR1 MNHNY, CDR2 SVGAGI (reference sequence). CDR3 bases: TGTGCCAGCACCCGGGGGGGGACCAGTGGCTACACCTTC. Its translation: CASTRGGTSGYTF.

Remarks on this clone: Other nucleotide sequences in the sample specify the same CDR3. This chain joins TRBV11-2 and TRBJ2-7; D perhaps matches TRBD2 (5 bases). CDR3 length: 13 amino acids. Germline values: CDR1 SGHAT, CDR2 FQNNGV. With 6 bases removed from V and 2 bases from J, the gap between germline ends came to 11 bases. CDR3 amino acids: CASRREGAYEQYF. CDR3 DNA: TGTGCCAGCAGGCGTGAGGGAGCCTACGAGCAGTACTTC.

The CDR3: CASSLAEGHLSPGELFF. In nucleotides, the CDR3 is TGTGCCAGCAGCTTGGCCGAGGGACACCTGTCTCCCGGGGAGCTGTTTTTT. This chain uses TRBV5-5 with TRBJ2-2, with D maybe TRBD1 (6 bases). There are 17 residues in the CDR3. Trimming stripped 0 bases from V and 6 bases from J, with 18 bases between. The germline V gene encodes CDR1 SGHKS and CDR2 YYEKEE (reference sequence).

The V gene is TRBV7-2, the J gene TRBJ2-3; no definite D call. The germline V gene has CDR1 SGHTA and CDR2 FQGNSA. This CDR3 has 12 amino acids. Deletions cut 5 bases from V and 6 bases from J, with 9 bases between. CDR3 coding DNA: TGTGCCAGCAGCCCTTTTGGCGATACGCAGTATTTT. Protein: CASSPFGDTQYF. Full variable domain (remainder filled in from reference TRBV7-2 and TRBJ2-3): GAGVSQSPSNKVTEKGKDVELRCDPISGHTALYWYRQSLGQGLEFLIYFQGNSAPDKSGLPSDRFSAERTGGSVSTLTIQRTQQEDSAVYLCASSPFGDTQYFGPGTRLTVL.

The CDR3 region has the DNA TGTGCCAGCAGCTTTGGGAGCTCTGGAAACACCATATATTTT. Translation gives CASSFGSSGNTIYF. The V and J genes are TRBV7-2 and TRBJ1-3; D is uncertain. The ends were cut back, 3 bases at V and 0 bases at J, with 6 bases in the middle. This CDR3 region has 14 residues. CDR1 and CDR2 (germline): SGHTA, FQGNSA.

This rearrangement joins TRBV5-1 to TRBJ1-1; D gene unclear. Trimming removed 0 bases from V and 0 bases from J, with 9 bases in between. The CDR3 has 15 amino acids. The germline V gene has CDR1 SGHRS and CDR2 YFSETQ. The DNA for the CDR3 is TGCGCCAGCAGCTTGGCCCCCGGGGTGAACACTGAAGCTTTCTTT. Its protein product is CASSLAPGVNTEAFF.

The CDR3 is CASRLGPGSVDEQYF. The CDR3 bases are TGCGCCAGCAGGCTAGGCCCCGGGAGCGTCGACGAGCAGTACTTC. The chain carries TRBV5-1 and TRBJ2-7; perhaps TRBD2 as D (6 bases). Germline CDR1 is SGHRS and CDR2 is YFSETQ. This CDR3 is built from 15 residues. The germline V and J ends were trimmed by 5 bases and 5 bases, with 20 bases remaining between them.

This rearrangement joins TRBV14 to TRBJ1-3; D perhaps matches TRBD1 (5 bases). From germline, CDR1 is SGHDN and CDR2 FVKESK. The CDR3 is 16 residues long. V was trimmed by 4 bases and J by 5 bases, leaving 18 bases between them. CDR3 sequence (DNA): TGTGCCAGCAGCCTTCCAGGGTTTGGGAATCGAAACACCATATATTTT. The encoded protein is CASSLPGFGNRNTIYF.

This sequence joins TRBV27 and TRBJ2-5; D might be TRBD2 (5 bases). From germline, CDR1 is MNHEY and CDR2 SMNVEV (reference sequence). V gave up 2 bases and J gave up 5 bases, with 12 bases separating them. The CDR3 is 14 residues long. The CDR3 nucleotides are TGTGCCAGCAGTTTAAGGCGAAGAGGGGAGACCCAGTACTTC. Amino acid sequence: CASSLRRRGETQYF.

The chain carries TRBV5-1 and TRBJ2-5, with 8 bases identical to TRBD2. This CDR3 has 15 amino acids. V shed 4 bases and J 2 bases; nucleotides not matched to a gene: 7. The V gene's germline CDR1 is SGHRS and CDR2 YFSETQ. CDR3 amino acids: CASSGSGSKQETQYF. DNA for the CDR3: TGCGCCAGCAGCGGCAGCGGGAGTAAACAAGAGACCCAGTACTTC.

CDR3 coding DNA: TGTGCCTGGAGTGTACCGTTCAGGGGGCTGTACGCTTTCTTT. It specifies CAWSVPFRGLYAFF. The rearrangement links TRBV30 to TRBJ1-1, with 8 bases identical to TRBD1. From germline, CDR1 is GTSNPN and CDR2 SVGIG (reference sequence). Losses at the gene ends were 0 bases for V and 11 bases for J; bases not matched to a gene: 11. The CDR3 spans 14 residues.